This is a list of T cell receptor beta chains from one sample in a study of T cell repertoires in cytomegalovirus infection. No antigen is known for these receptors. One entry per CDR3 protein, called by TCRdb with MiXCR from the reads. The sample includes about 770,000 distinct CDR3 sequences, roughly 29% seen only once; the top ten take less than 15%. The sample in question was cultured CD8+ T cells from PBMCs, obtained from culture after CMV antigen stimulation. The source of these receptors is a human donor in good health (CMV status not recorded). Some clones in this sample may be carry-over from other donors' samples. Both conserved end residues are trimmed from each CDR3. The size of a clone is reported for some rows only, either as once, few or many, or as a class for expanded clones.

V gene,clone size,J gene,CDR3 protein
TRBV7-6,many,TRBJ1-5,ASSLAGVLGNQPQH
TRBV7-9,many,TRBJ1-1,ASSLITEAF
TRBV6-1,few,TRBJ1-5,ASSYLWGAEEPQH
TRBV6-1,-,TRBJ2-5,ASSDPAGDVQETQY
TRBV27,many,TRBJ1-5,ASSSSLRAGQPQH
TRBV12-3/TRBV12-4,-,TRBJ2-1,ASSGANEQF
TRBV7-2,-,TRBJ1-5,ASSAQGQSNQPQH
TRBV27,-,TRBJ1-5,ASSLYRGGQPQH
TRBV7-8,few,TRBJ2-5,ASSDKVETQY
TRBV7-2,many,TRBJ1-4,ASSSGVRATNEKLF
TRBV29-1,-,TRBJ1-1,SVQLDTEAF
TRBV19,few,TRBJ1-2,ASWDSENYGYT
TRBV6-2/TRBV6-3,-,TRBJ1-1,ASSQRGVLGTEAF
TRBV29-1,many,TRBJ2-1,SVLPHKGLQF
TRBV25-1,-,TRBJ2-6,ASSEFPDSGANVLT
TRBV29-1,-,TRBJ1-1,SVGGDRGPTEAF
TRBV19,-,TRBJ1-2,ASSPGQGGFYGYT
TRBV4-1,-,TRBJ2-1,ASSQEDSSYNEQF
TRBV2,-,TRBJ1-2,ATWTGENYGYT
TRBV30,-,TRBJ1-5,AWSVRFLENREHQPQH
TRBV6-2/TRBV6-3,-,TRBJ2-1,ASTSDRQTRANEQF
TRBV28,-,TRBJ2-1,ASSLEGPIYNEQF
TRBV2,-,TRBJ1-2,ATPFGGGYT
TRBV6-5,few,TRBJ1-1,ASRIQYRGYTEAF
TRBV12-3/TRBV12-4,few,TRBJ2-5,ASTMGLAETQY
TRBV12-3/TRBV12-4,-,TRBJ1-1,ASRPTGEAF
TRBV25-1,-,TRBJ2-1,ASSRPGLANEQF
TRBV6-5,-,TRBJ1-2,ASSYYDHPGQNLANYDYT
TRBV7-6,few,TRBJ1-6,ASSLEGASSPLH
TRBV6-5,-,TRBJ2-3,ASSYGERVSTDTQY
TRBV24-1,-,TRBJ2-7,ATSDGAGDTYEQY